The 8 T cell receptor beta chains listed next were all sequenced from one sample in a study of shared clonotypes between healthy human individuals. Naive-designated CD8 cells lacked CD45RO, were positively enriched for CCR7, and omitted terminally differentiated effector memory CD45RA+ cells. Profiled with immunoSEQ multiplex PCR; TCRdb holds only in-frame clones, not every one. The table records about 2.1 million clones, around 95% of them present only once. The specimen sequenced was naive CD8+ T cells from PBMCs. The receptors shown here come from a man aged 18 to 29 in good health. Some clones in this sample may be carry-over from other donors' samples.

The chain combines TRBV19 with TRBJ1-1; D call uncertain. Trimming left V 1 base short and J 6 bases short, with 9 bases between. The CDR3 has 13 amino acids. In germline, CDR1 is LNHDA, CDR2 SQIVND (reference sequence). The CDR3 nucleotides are TGTGCCAGTAGTATAGCGGTCGGTTCTGAAGCTTTCTTT. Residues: CASSIAVGSEAFF.

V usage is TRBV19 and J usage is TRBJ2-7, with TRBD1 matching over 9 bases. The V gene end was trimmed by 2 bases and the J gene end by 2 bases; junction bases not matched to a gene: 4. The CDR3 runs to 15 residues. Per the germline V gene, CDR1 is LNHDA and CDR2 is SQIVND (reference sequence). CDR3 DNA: TGTGCCAGTAGTATATCCGGGACAGGGACCTACGAGCAGTACTTC. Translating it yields CASSISGTGTYEQYF.

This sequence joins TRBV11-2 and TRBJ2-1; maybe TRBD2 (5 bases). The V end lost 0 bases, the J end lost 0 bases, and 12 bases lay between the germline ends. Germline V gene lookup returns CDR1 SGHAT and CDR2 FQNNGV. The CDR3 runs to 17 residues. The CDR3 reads CASSLDPGRSSYNEQFF. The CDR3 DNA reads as TGTGCCAGCAGCTTAGATCCGGGGAGAAGCTCCTACAATGAGCAGTTCTTC.

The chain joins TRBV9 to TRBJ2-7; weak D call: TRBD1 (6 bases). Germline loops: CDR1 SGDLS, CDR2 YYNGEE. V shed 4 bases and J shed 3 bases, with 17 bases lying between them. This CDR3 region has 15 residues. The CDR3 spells CASSPQAGRGYEQYF. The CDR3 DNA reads TGTGCCAGCAGCCCACAGGCTGGCAGGGGCTACGAGCAGTACTTC. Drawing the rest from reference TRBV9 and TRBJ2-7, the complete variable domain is DSGVTQTPKHLITATGQRVTLRCSPRSGDLSVYWYQQSLDQGLQFLIQYYNGEERAKGNILERFSAQQFPDLHSELNLSSLELGDSALYFCASSPQAGRGYEQYFGPGTRLTVT.

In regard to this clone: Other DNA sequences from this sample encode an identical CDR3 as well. The CDR3 sequence: CASSLEASGSYEQYF. The CDR3 nucleotides are TGCGCCAGCAGCTTGGAAGCTAGCGGGAGCTACGAGCAGTACTTC. V is TRBV5-1 and J is TRBJ2-7, with 10 bases that match TRBD2. Germline assignment: CDR1 SGHRS and CDR2 YFSETQ. CDR3 size: 15 residues. V dropped 0 bases and J dropped 3; count of bases not matched to a gene: 3.

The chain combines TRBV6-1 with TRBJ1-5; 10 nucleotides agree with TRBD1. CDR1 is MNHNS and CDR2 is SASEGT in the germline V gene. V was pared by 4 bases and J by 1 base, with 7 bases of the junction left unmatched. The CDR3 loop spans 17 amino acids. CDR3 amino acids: CASSARQGAWSNQPQHF. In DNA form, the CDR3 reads TGTGCCAGCAGTGCCCGACAGGGGGCCTGGAGCAATCAGCCCCAGCATTTT.

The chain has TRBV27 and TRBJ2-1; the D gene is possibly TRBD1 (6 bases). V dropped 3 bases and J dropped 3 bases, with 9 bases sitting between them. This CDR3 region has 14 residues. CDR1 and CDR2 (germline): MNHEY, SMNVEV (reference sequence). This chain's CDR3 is CASSFNRVYNEQFF. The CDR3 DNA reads TGTGCCAGCAGTTTTAACAGGGTCTACAATGAGCAGTTCTTC.

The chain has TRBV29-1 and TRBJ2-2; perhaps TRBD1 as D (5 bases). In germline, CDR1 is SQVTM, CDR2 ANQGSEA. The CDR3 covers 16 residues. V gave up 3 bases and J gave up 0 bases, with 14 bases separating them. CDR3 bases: TGCAGCGTTGATTCGAGTAGGGGAACGAACACCGGGGAGCTGTTTTTT. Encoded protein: CSVDSSRGTNTGELFF.